The clone carrying this TCR beta chain came up many times. Its antigen remains unknown. The bulk TCR libraries were made with methods described before and with listed TCR primers. Each CDR3 protein gets one entry after TCRdb re-called the PCR reads with MiXCR. The top ten hold about 0.84% of the sample, which has approximately 630,000 distinct CDR3 sequences, around 25% seen once. The data belong to a study of molecular identifiers for immune sequencing clone quantification. Broader study findings: Sizes of clones that are highly expanded could be underestimated (if identical TCR molecules share a barcode).

With RNA at 10%, 30% or 50%, naive CD8 libraries came from about 20,000 to 1,000,000 sorted cells. Sorting defined naive CD8 T cells as CD8+CD4-CCR7+CD45RA+. Per germline, CDR1 LNHDA and CDR2 SQIVND (reference sequence). CDR3 length: 16 residues. V was shortened by 9 bases and J by 2 bases, with 17 bases between the two germline ends. The sample was naive CD8+ T cells from blood, with Jurkat cell RNA spiked in. The subset is: FACS-sorted CD8+CD4-CCR7+CD45RA+ naive T cells. The TCR originated in a human donor in good health. Some libraries in this study had Jurkat cell RNA spiked in. The genes are TRBV19 and TRBJ2-6; maybe TRBD1 (5 bases). CDR3 DNA sequence: TGTGCCAGCCAGCCTTACCAAGGGGCTGGGGCCAACGTCCTGACTTTC. Residues: CASQPYQGAGANVLTF.